One and the same sample provided the 31 T cell receptor beta chains below, sequenced in a study of blood T cell repertoires in COVID-19. The table came from immunoSEQ multiplex PCR; TCRdb's copy has only in-frame clones and leaves some out. Of 240,000 or so clones in the sample, roughly 88% were seen once. The material sequenced was peripheral blood. The receptors stem from a woman aged 30 to 39 with acute or convalescent COVID-19.

V usage is TRBV23-1 and J usage is TRBJ2-7, with TRBD2 as a possible D gene (5 bases). TRBV23-1 is an ORF, with its function uncertain. The CDR3 totals 15 residues. The V gene lost 2 bases and the J gene lost 7 bases, with 18 bases spanning the gap. CDR3 sequence reads: CASSQIRGSTREQYF. In DNA, the CDR3 is TGCGCCAGCAGTCAAATTAGAGGCTCTACTAGGGAGCAGTACTTC.

V gene TRBV19 combines with J gene TRBJ1-2; no firm D call. Germline V lookup: CDR1 LNHDA, CDR2 SQIVND (reference sequence). Deletions cut 3 bases from V and 2 bases from J, with 13 bases between. The CDR3 consists of 15 residues. CDR3 coding DNA: TGTGCCAGTAGTATTACCCCCAACACAAACTATGGCTACACCTTC. Its protein product is CASSITPNTNYGYTF.

The chain joins TRBV25-1 to TRBJ2-2; D is undetermined. The V gene's germline CDR1 is MGHDK and CDR2 SYGVNS. CDR3 length: 13 residues. Trimming took 5 bases from V and 3 from J, leaving 7 bases between them. CDR3 nucleotides: TGTGCCAGCAGTTTCTATTACACCGGGGAGCTGTTTTTT. Its protein is CASSFYYTGELFF.

The V call is TRBV29-1, the J call TRBJ1-2; D is possibly TRBD1 (6 bases). CDR3 length: 17 amino acids. From germline, CDR1 is SQVTM and CDR2 ANQGSEA. V shed 5 bases and J shed 6 bases, with 28 bases lying between them. As DNA, the CDR3 is TGCAGCGTTCCGGGGCCACCTGACGAACAGGGATACCATGGCTACACCTTC. This codes for CSVPGPPDEQGYHGYTF.

This clone showed up just a few times. V is TRBV7-9 and J is TRBJ2-2; no firm D call. V was shortened by 3 bases and J by 6 bases, with 11 bases between the two germline ends. CDR3 length equals 14 residues. From germline, CDR1 is SEHNR and CDR2 FQNEAQ (reference sequence). The CDR3 protein is CASSFAVDAGELFF. CDR3 nucleotides: TGTGCCAGCAGCTTTGCGGTCGACGCCGGGGAGCTGTTTTTT.

V and J are TRBV11-2 and TRBJ1-3; 7 nucleotides agree with TRBD1. V lost 4 bases to trimming and J lost 5 bases; unmatched junction nucleotides: 2. The CDR3 has 13 amino acids. Per germline, CDR1 SGHAT and CDR2 FQNNGV. CDR3 sequence (DNA): TGTGCCAGCAGCTGGGACAGCAGAAACACCATATATTTT. It yields the protein CASSWDSRNTIYF.

The rearrangement uses TRBV19 and TRBJ2-5; 11 bases map to TRBD2. Per the germline V gene, CDR1 is LNHDA and CDR2 is SQIVND (reference sequence). CDR3 size: 18 residues. V shed 7 bases, J shed 5 bases, and the junction held 18 bases outside the gene matches. CDR3 sequence: CASKGTSGPFHVVETQYF. In DNA, the CDR3 is TGTGCCAGTAAGGGGACTAGCGGTCCCTTTCACGTAGTGGAGACCCAGTACTTC.

The chain couples TRBV19 to TRBJ2-1; 8 nucleotides match TRBD2. V gave up 5 bases and J gave up 6 bases; unmatched junction bases: 9. The V gene's germline CDR1 is LNHDA and CDR2 SQIVND (reference sequence). CDR3 length: 15 residues. This CDR3 reads CASSPGLGLPNEQFF. The CDR3 coding sequence is TGTGCCAGTAGTCCGGGACTAGGCCTGCCCAATGAGCAGTTCTTC.

The V gene is TRBV2, the J gene TRBJ1-4, with 7 bases fitting TRBD1. This CDR3 spans 14 amino acids. Germline-derived CDR1 and CDR2 are SNHLY and FYNNEI. Trimming took 4 bases from V and 7 from J; bases not matched to a gene: 6. Here the CDR3 reads CASSATGIGEKLFF. The CDR3 nucleotides read TGTGCCAGCAGTGCGACAGGGATAGGTGAAAAACTGTTTTTT. The full variable domain, completed using reference TRBV2 and TRBJ1-4, is EPEVTQTPSHQVTQMGQEVILRCVPISNHLYFYWYRQILGQKVEFLVSFYNNEISEKSEIFDDQFSVERPDGSNFTLKIRSTKLEDSAMYFCASSATGIGEKLFFGSGTQLSVL.

The CDR3: CASSADRARSNQPQHF. CDR3 in DNA: TGTGCCAGCAGTGCTGACAGGGCCAGGAGCAATCAGCCCCAGCATTTT. The V and J genes are TRBV2 and TRBJ1-5; 7 nucleotides agree with TRBD1. The germline V gene encodes CDR1 SNHLY and CDR2 FYNNEI. This CDR3 comprises 16 residues. The V gene end was trimmed by 4 bases and the J gene end by 1 base; junction bases not matched to a gene: 7.

This clone came up once. Its ends do not fully match the called genes, so a read error is possible. This chain links TRBV4-1 with TRBJ1-4, with 7 positions matching TRBD1. Per the germline V gene, CDR1 is MGHRA and CDR2 is YSYEKL. The length of the CDR3 is 15 residues. The CDR3 reads CASSPPRGTSEKLFF. DNA for the CDR3: TGCGCCAGCAGCCCCCCCAGGGGGACTAGTGAAAAACTGTTTTTT.

This clone was counted a single time. The genes are TRBV3-1 (or the pseudogene TRBV3-2) and TRBJ1-6; D possibly corresponds to TRBD1 (5 bases). The CDR3 covers 16 residues. The V and J ends lost 7 bases and 0 bases respectively, with 13 bases between them. In germline, CDR1 is LGHDT, CDR2 YNNKEL (reference sequence). The CDR3 DNA follows: TGTGCCAGCACAGACGGGGGGAGCTCCTATAATTCACCCCTCCACTTT. This translates into CASTDGGSSYNSPLHF.

The chain employs TRBV9 and TRBJ1-1; maybe TRBD1 (6 bases). Trimming shortened V by 2 bases and J by 6 bases, and 11 bases separated the two germline ends. Germline CDR1 reads SGDLS; CDR2 reads YYNGEE. The CDR3 is 13 residues long. The CDR3 DNA sequence: TGTGCCAGCAGCGTCTCGGGGGGCGCTGAAGCTTTCTTT. Its translation is CASSVSGGAEAFF.

The V gene is TRBV7-9, the J gene TRBJ1-6; the D gene is possibly TRBD1 (5 bases). This CDR3 contains 16 residues. Trimming shortened V by 4 bases and J by 4 bases, and 14 bases separated the two germline ends. Germline V gene lookup returns CDR1 SEHNR and CDR2 FQNEAQ (reference sequence). The CDR3 sequence: CASSSGDSLYNSPLHF. CDR3 DNA sequence: TGTGCCAGCAGCTCTGGTGACAGCCTATATAATTCACCCCTCCACTTT.

This chain connects TRBV19 to TRBJ2-7; D not resolved. The CDR3 is made up of 13 amino acids. The germline V and J ends were trimmed by 0 bases and 6 bases, with 9 bases remaining between them. The germline gives CDR1 LNHDA, CDR2 SQIVND (reference sequence). The CDR3 loop reads CASSIDWRGEQYF. The CDR3 coding sequence is TGTGCCAGTAGTATAGATTGGCGCGGCGAGCAGTACTTC.

V is TRBV27 and J is TRBJ2-5; D may be TRBD1 (6 bases). V dropped 5 bases and J dropped 2 bases, with 15 bases sitting between them. The CDR3 covers 15 residues. Germline V gene sequence: CDR1 MNHEY, CDR2 SMNVEV (reference sequence). The CDR3 nucleotides are TGTGCCAGCAGTGCCCAGGGGTGGGGGCAAGAGACCCAGTACTTC. Translated, it gives CASSAQGWGQETQYF.

The chain couples TRBV6-5 to TRBJ1-6; D might be TRBD1 (6 bases). Germline CDR1 is MNHEY and CDR2 is SVGAGI. The CDR3 runs to 12 residues. The V end was cut by 6 bases, the J end by 9 bases, with 9 bases between. The CDR3 DNA is TGTGCCAGCAGGCAGGGGCCTTCACCCCTCCACTTT. This gives the protein CASRQGPSPLHF.

This chain joins TRBV5-4 and TRBJ2-3, with D possibly being TRBD1 (6 bases). V lost 5 bases to trimming and J lost 7 bases, with 14 bases between them. The V gene's germline CDR1 is SGHNT and CDR2 YYREEE (reference sequence). The CDR3 has 13 residues. The CDR3 loop is CASRSQGMNTQYF. Here the CDR3 DNA reads TGTGCCAGCAGGTCTCAGGGGATGAATACGCAGTATTTT. Complete variable domain (other parts from reference TRBV5-4 and TRBJ2-3): ETGVTQSPTHLIKTRGQQVTLRCSSQSGHNTVSWYQQALGQGPQFIFQYYREEENGRGNFPPRFSGLQFPNYSSELNVNALELDDSALYLCASRSQGMNTQYFGPGTRLTVL.

The chain employs TRBV19 and TRBJ2-7, with 8 nucleotides matching TRBD1. Germline CDR1 reads LNHDA; CDR2 reads SQIVND (reference sequence). The trim removed 1 base at V and 6 bases at J, leaving 5 bases unmatched. The CDR3 sequence is 14 residues long. This CDR3 reads CASSIVGQGFEQYF. For the CDR3, the DNA is TGTGCCAGTAGTATAGTTGGACAGGGCTTCGAGCAGTACTTC.

The chain links TRBV10-3 to TRBJ2-5; no definite D call. The CDR3 runs to 11 residues. Germline CDR1 and CDR2: ENHRY and SYGVKD. The germline V and J ends were trimmed by 6 bases and 3 bases, with 5 bases remaining between them. CDR3 amino acids: CAIRQKETQYF. The CDR3 region has the DNA TGTGCCATCAGACAGAAAGAGACCCAGTACTTC.

V gene TRBV5-1 combines with J gene TRBJ2-5; 7 nucleotides agree with TRBD2. Germline-derived CDR1 and CDR2 are SGHRS and YFSETQ. The trim removed 3 bases at V and 1 base at J, leaving 6 bases unmatched. The CDR3 totals 15 residues. CDR3 loop: CASSSSGLPQETQYF. CDR3 sequence (DNA): TGCGCCAGCAGCTCCTCGGGACTACCCCAAGAGACCCAGTACTTC.

This chain joins TRBV19 and TRBJ2-3; possibly TRBD1 for D (6 bases). Germline CDR1 is LNHDA and CDR2 is SQIVND (reference sequence). This CDR3 spans 13 amino acids. The V end lost 5 bases, the J end lost 6 bases, and 12 bases lay between the germline ends. This CDR3 is CASSLNRADTQYF. CDR3 bases: TGTGCCAGTAGTTTAAACAGGGCCGATACGCAGTATTTT.

The V and J genes are TRBV11-2 and TRBJ2-3; D unclear. Germline V CDR1 and CDR2: SGHAT, FQNNGV. The CDR3 covers 17 residues. Trimming left V 1 base short and J 0 bases short, with 14 bases between. The CDR3 is CASSLGVVGASTDTQYF. As DNA, the CDR3 is TGTGCCAGCAGCTTAGGGGTTGTCGGAGCTAGCACAGATACGCAGTATTTT.

This clone was seen once. The chain carries TRBV3-1 (or the pseudogene TRBV3-2) and TRBJ2-5; 13 nucleotides align to TRBD2. The CDR3 is 17 amino acids. CDR1 and CDR2 from the germline V gene are LGHDT and YNNKEL (reference sequence). After removal of 1 base from V and 4 bases from J, the junction contained 6 bases not matched to a gene. CDR3 region: CASSQVLAGGVGETQYF. The DNA of the CDR3 is TGTGCCAGCAGCCAAGTACTAGCGGGAGGGGTAGGAGAGACCCAGTACTTC.

This chain joins TRBV11-3 and TRBJ1-1; the D gene is possibly TRBD1 (6 bases). The CDR3 covers 16 residues. Deletions cut 5 bases from V and 0 bases from J, with 16 bases between. Germline assignment: CDR1 SGHNT and CDR2 YENEEA. CDR3 protein: CASSPEGVGMNTEAFF. In DNA, the CDR3 is TGTGCCAGCAGCCCCGAGGGGGTGGGAATGAACACTGAAGCTTTCTTT.

The chain couples TRBV14 to TRBJ2-1, with a tentative D call TRBD2 (5 bases). Trimming pared 4 bases from V and 6 bases from J, leaving 22 bases between. This CDR3 comprises 17 residues. Germline CDR1 and CDR2: SGHDN and FVKESK. The CDR3 nucleotides are TGTGCCAGCAGCCCTTCCTTACTACTAGTTAACGGCAATGAGCAGTTCTTC. Residues: CASSPSLLLVNGNEQFF.

This sequence joins TRBV19 and TRBJ1-1; perhaps TRBD1 as D (5 bases). The V end lost 7 bases, the J end lost 11 bases, and 14 bases lay between the germline ends. The CDR3 runs 11 residues. The germline V gene encodes CDR1 LNHDA and CDR2 SQIVND (reference sequence). CDR3 residues: CASNSQGPAFF. The CDR3 nucleotides read TGTGCCAGTAATAGCCAGGGTCCGGCTTTCTTT.

The rearrangement links TRBV5-6 to TRBJ2-7; D uncertain. V was pared by 5 bases and J by 0 bases, with 12 bases between. From germline, CDR1 is SGHDT and CDR2 YYEEEE. This CDR3 is 14 amino acids long. CDR3 DNA sequence: TGTGCCAGCAGGCTGACCAGAGGCTCCTACGAGCAGTACTTC. This codes for CASRLTRGSYEQYF.

This clone was observed once. The chain combines TRBV30 with TRBJ2-3, with 7 bases that match TRBD1. The trim removed 2 bases at V and 8 bases at J, leaving 13 bases unmatched. Germline CDR1 and CDR2: GTSNPN and SVGIG (reference sequence). CDR3 size: 15 residues. The CDR3 here is CAWSRRGQLESTQYF. The CDR3 bases are TGTGCCTGGAGTCGAAGGGGGCAGTTAGAAAGTACGCAGTATTTT.

The gene calls are TRBV27 and TRBJ2-3, with 10 bases fitting TRBD2. Germline assignment: CDR1 MNHEY and CDR2 SMNVEV (reference sequence). V trimming: 5 bases; J trimming: 5 bases; junction bases outside the gene matches: 7. This CDR3 region has 15 residues. The CDR3 coding sequence is TGTGCCAGCAGTCCTCTAGCGGGAGTGGGAGATACGCAGTATTTT. Residues: CASSPLAGVGDTQYF.

The V gene is TRBV7-9, the J gene TRBJ1-6, with no clear D. Between the trimmed V and J ends, which lost 4 bases and 10 bases, there was a span of 8 bases. The CDR3 spans 12 residues. From germline, CDR1 is SEHNR and CDR2 FQNEAQ (reference sequence). The CDR3, as DNA: TGTGCCAGCAGCTCGACAAGATCACCCCTCCACTTT. Translating gives CASSSTRSPLHF.